This TCR beta chain was retrieved from a study of graft-versus-host responses after intestinal transplantation. Assay: immunoSEQ multiplex PCR; the TCRdb copy retains only in-frame clones and omits some. The sample yields 100,000 to 120,000 clones, around 95% seen once. Turning to this clone: Its antigen is currently unknown. Distinct nucleotide sequences in the sample also encode this CDR3.

The germline CDR1 and CDR2 sequences are MNHEY and SMNVEV (reference sequence). CDR3 length: 13 amino acids. V shed 0 bases and J shed 1 base, with 4 bases lying between them. Sequencing used unstimulated CD8+ T cells sorted from spleen or lymph node cells, obtained before intestinal transplant. The sequence was obtained from a human donor who received an intestinal transplant. The rearrangement links TRBV27 to TRBJ2-7; D not resolved. CDR3 protein: CASSLSVSYEQYF. The CDR3 region has the DNA TGTGCCAGCAGTTTATCCGTGTCCTACGAGCAGTACTTC.